The clone carrying this TCR beta chain was counted between two and nine times. Its antigen is as yet unknown. Each patient went into thyroid surgery without having received any treatment. This sample stems from a study of metastatic and nonmetastatic thyroid tumors. In the study overall: The authors compared repertoires across blood and tumor or nodule tissue from malignant and benign thyroid patients. Notes on the study in general: Benign nodules reportedly had significantly lower TCR beta diversity than malignant thyroid tumors in blood and tumor.

The ends lost 6 bases at V and 2 bases at J; junction bases unmatched: 8. This CDR3 region has 15 residues. The germline V gene has CDR1 LNHDA and CDR2 SQIVND (reference sequence). Per the authors' pipeline: A distant-metastasis classifier for papillary thyroid cancer was built using CDR3 differences across clinicopathological groups. From the PCR reads, TCRdb re-called clones with MiXCR. TCRdb, not the original authors, processed these V and J calls. In the table there are some 39,000 clones, around 15% of which are singletons. The rearrangement uses TRBV19 and TRBJ2-5; TRBD2 agrees at 8 bases. Sequenced material: blood. This TCR was sampled from a female donor with papillary thyroid cancer or a benign thyroid nodule (not recorded which). Some clones in this sample may be carry-over from other donors' samples. The CDR3 region has the DNA TGTGCCAGTAGCCATGGCGGGGGGCCACAAGAGACCCAGTACTTC. Its protein product is CASSHGGGPQETQYF.